This T cell receptor (beta chain) was found in a study of shared clonotypes between healthy human individuals. This clone has a single count. Its antigen is as yet unknown. Sorted-subset replicate PCR reactions contained roughly 200 ng DNA, corresponding to about 30,000 T cell genomes. Method: immunoSEQ multiplex PCR; TCRdb's copy keeps in-frame clones and lacks some. The sample includes over a million clones, roughly 95% of them seen just once. Study results and caveats: Sequencing depth was a factor that was expected to affect clonotype sharing among donors.

There are 15 residues in the CDR3. Specimen: naive CD4+ T cells sorted from blood. Subset here: CD45RA+ positively selected. This receptor was obtained from a man aged 30 to 39 in good health. The rearrangement uses TRBV21-1 and TRBJ2-1. TRBV21-1 constitutes a pseudogene. The CDR3 nucleotides are TGTGCCAGCAGCAATCAGGGTAGCGTAAGGAATGAGCAGTTCTTC. Translation: CASSNQGSVRNEQFF.